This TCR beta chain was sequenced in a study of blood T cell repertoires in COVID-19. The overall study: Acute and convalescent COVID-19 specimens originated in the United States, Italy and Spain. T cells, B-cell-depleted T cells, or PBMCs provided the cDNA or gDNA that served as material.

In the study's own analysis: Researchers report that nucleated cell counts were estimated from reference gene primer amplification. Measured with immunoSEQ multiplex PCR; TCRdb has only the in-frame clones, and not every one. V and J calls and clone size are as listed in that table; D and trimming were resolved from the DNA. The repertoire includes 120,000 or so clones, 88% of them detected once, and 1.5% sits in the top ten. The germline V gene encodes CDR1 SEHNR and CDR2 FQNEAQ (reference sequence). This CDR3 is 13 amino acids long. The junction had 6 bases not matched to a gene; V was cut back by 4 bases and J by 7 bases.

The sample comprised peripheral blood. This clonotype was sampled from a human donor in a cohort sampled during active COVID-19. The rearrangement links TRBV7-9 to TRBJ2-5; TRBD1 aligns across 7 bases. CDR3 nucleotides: TGTGCCAGCAGCTCAGAGGGGGCGGGGACCCAGTACTTC. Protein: CASSSEGAGTQYF.